This T cell receptor (beta chain) came from a study of blood T cell repertoires in COVID-19. In the study overall: Samples came from the United States, Italy and Spain, spanning acute and convalescent COVID-19. The cDNA or gDNA used as material had been derived from T cells, B-cell-depleted T cells, or PBMCs.

Authors' analysis steps: How many nucleated cells were present was estimated from reference gene primer amplification. Sequenced by immunoSEQ multiplex PCR; TCRdb stores in-frame clones only, minus some. The V and J calls and clone size are taken from that table; D and trimming were inferred from the DNA. This repertoire shows approximately 300,000 clones, more than 70% found once; its top ten account for around 10%. One Seattle source followed patients from active infection through their disease course. This CDR3 region has 16 residues. CDR1 MDHEN and CDR2 SYDVKM come from the germline V gene. The V gene end was trimmed by 5 bases and the J gene end by 5 bases; junction bases not matched to a gene: 8.

The sequencing sample was made of peripheral blood. This TCR came from a woman in her thirties with COVID-19, enrolled during active disease. The rearrangement uses TRBV28 and TRBJ2-5; TRBD2 agrees at 13 bases. CDR3 nucleotide sequence: TGTGCCAGCAGTCTAACTAGCGGGAGGGCAGGGGAGACCCAGTACTTC. Its protein is CASSLTSGRAGETQYF.